Below, one T cell receptor beta chain is given with its context. These data belong to a study of T cells in Graves' hyperthyroidism and ophthalmopathy. V lost 6 bases, J lost 7 bases, and 5 bases stayed unmatched. This CDR3 spans 13 amino acids. Germline V CDR1 and CDR2: MNHNS, SASEGT. Amplified TCR beta CDR3 regions came from RNA transcripts. When the TCR CDR3 underwent first-round RT-PCR, the HTBI primer set was used. From the multiplex PCR reads, TCRdb called clonotypes with MiXCR, one entry per CDR3 protein. The profile shows about 350,000 distinct CDR3 sequences, less than 20% of them singletons. The rearrangement joins TRBV6-1 to TRBJ1-5, with 8 bases identical to TRBD1. Material: blood. The TCR was taken from a woman in her 40s with Graves' ophthalmopathy. CDR3 coding DNA: TGTGCCAGCAGCGGGACAGGAGGCCAGCCCCAGCATTTT. It encodes CASSGTGGQPQHF.